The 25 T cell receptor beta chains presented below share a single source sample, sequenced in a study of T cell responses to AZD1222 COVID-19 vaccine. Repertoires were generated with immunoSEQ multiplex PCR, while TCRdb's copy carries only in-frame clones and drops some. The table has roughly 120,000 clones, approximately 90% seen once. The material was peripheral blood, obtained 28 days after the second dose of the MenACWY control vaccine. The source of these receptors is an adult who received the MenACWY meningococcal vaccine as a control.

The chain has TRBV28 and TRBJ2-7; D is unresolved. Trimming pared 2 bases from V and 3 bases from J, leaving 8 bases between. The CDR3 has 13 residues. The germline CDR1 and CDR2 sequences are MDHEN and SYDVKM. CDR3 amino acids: CASSLRAGYEQYF. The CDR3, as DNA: TGTGCCAGCAGTTTAAGAGCAGGCTACGAGCAGTACTTC.

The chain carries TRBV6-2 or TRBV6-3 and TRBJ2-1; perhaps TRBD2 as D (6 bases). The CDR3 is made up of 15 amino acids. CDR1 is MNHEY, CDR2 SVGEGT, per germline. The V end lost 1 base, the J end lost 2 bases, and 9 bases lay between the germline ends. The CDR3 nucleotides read TGTGCCAGCAGTTACTTAGCGGATACCTACAATGAGCAGTTCTTC. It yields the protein CASSYLADTYNEQFF.

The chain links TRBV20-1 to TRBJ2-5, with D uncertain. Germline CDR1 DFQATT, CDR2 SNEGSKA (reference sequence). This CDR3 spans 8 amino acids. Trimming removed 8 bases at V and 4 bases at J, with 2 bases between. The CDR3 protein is CSSETQYF. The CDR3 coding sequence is TGCAGTTCAGAGACCCAGTACTTC.

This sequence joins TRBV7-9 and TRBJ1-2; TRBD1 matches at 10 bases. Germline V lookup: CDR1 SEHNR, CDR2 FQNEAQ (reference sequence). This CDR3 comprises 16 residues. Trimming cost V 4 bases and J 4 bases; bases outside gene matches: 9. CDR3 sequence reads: CASSSSGTGATYGYTF. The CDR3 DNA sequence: TGTGCCAGCAGCTCCTCCGGGACAGGGGCGACCTATGGCTACACCTTC.

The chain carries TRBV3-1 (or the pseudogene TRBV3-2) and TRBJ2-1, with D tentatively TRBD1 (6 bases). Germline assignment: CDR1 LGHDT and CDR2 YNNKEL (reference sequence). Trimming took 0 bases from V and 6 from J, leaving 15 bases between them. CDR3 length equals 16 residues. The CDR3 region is CASSQETQGWGNEQFF. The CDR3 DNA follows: TGTGCCAGCAGCCAAGAGACTCAGGGGTGGGGCAATGAGCAGTTCTTC.

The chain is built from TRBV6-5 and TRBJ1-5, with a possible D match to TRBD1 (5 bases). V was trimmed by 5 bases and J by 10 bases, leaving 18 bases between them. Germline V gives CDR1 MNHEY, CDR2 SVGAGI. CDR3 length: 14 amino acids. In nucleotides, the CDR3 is TGTGCCAGCAGTCGGGGCAGGACAAATGGACCCCAGCATTTT. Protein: CASSRGRTNGPQHF.

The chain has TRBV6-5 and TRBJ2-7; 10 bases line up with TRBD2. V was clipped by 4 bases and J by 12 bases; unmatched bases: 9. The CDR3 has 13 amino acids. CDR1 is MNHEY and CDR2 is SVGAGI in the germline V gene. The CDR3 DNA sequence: TGTGCCAGCAGTTCCCCCGGACTAGCGGAGGTGTACTTC. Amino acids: CASSSPGLAEVYF.

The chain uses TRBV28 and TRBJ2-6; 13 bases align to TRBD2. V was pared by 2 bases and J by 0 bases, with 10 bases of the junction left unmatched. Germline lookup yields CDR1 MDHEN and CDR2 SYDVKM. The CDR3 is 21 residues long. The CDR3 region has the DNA TGTGCCAGCAGTTTACCAGGACTAGCGGGGGACAGAATCTCTGGGGCCAACGTCCTGACTTTC. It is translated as CASSLPGLAGDRISGANVLTF.

The CDR3 loop reads CASTYPEELAGGGGTDTQYF. CDR3 sequence (DNA): TGTGCCAGCACCTACCCGGAGGAGCTAGCGGGAGGAGGGGGCACAGATACGCAGTATTTT. The V gene is TRBV2, the J gene TRBJ2-3, with 11 bases lining up with TRBD2. The germline gives CDR1 SNHLY, CDR2 FYNNEI. CDR3 length equals 20 residues. Trimming took 7 bases from V and 1 from J; bases not matched to a gene: 19. Full variable domain (rest looked up from reference TRBV2 and TRBJ2-3): EPEVTQTPSHQVTQMGQEVILRCVPISNHLYFYWYRQILGQKVEFLVSFYNNEISEKSEIFDDQFSVERPDGSNFTLKIRSTKLEDSAMYFCASTYPEELAGGGGTDTQYFGPGTRLTVL.

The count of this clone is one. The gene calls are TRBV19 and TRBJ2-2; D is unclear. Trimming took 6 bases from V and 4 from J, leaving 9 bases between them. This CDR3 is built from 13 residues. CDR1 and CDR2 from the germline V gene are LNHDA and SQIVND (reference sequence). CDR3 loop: CASRGVGTGELFF. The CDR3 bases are TGTGCCAGTAGAGGAGTGGGCACCGGGGAGCTGTTTTTT.

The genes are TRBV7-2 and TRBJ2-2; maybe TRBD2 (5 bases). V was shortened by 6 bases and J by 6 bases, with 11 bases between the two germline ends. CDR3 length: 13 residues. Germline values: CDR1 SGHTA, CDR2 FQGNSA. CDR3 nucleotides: TGTGCCAGCAGAGTAACAGCGGCCGGGGAGCTGTTTTTT. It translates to CASRVTAAGELFF.

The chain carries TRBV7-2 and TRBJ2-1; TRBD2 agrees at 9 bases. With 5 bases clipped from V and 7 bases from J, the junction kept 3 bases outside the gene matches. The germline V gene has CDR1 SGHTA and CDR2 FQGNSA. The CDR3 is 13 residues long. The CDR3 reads CASSRAGGNEQFF. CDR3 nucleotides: TGTGCCAGCAGCCGGGCGGGGGGGAATGAGCAGTTCTTC.

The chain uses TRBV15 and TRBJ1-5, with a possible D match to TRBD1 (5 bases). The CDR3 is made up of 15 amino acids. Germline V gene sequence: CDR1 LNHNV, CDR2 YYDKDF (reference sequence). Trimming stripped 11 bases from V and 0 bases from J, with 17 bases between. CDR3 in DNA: TGTGCCCCTACGGGGCTGGGAAATAGCAATCAGCCCCAGCATTTT. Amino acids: CAPTGLGNSNQPQHF.

CDR3 loop: CASSHIQGANTEAFF. The CDR3 region has the DNA TGTGCCAGCAGCCATATTCAGGGGGCGAACACTGAAGCTTTCTTT. The chain combines TRBV6-2 or TRBV6-3 with TRBJ1-1; 8 bases match TRBD1. Losses at the gene ends were 6 bases for V and 1 base for J; bases not matched to a gene: 7. Germline assignment: CDR1 MNHEY and CDR2 SVGEGT. The CDR3 is made up of 15 amino acids.

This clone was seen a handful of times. CDR3 bases: TGTGCCAGCAGTGAAGCTCCAAGACAAGTTAGCAATCAGCCCCAGCATTTT. Its protein product is CASSEAPRQVSNQPQHF. The V and J genes are TRBV2 and TRBJ1-5; D uncertain. The V and J ends lost 0 bases and 0 bases respectively, with 12 bases between them. Germline lookup yields CDR1 SNHLY and CDR2 FYNNEI. The CDR3 consists of 17 residues.

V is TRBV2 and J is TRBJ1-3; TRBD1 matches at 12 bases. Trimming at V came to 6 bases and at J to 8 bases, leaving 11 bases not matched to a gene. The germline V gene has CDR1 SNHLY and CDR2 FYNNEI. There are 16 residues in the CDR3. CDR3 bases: TGTGCCAGCAGGTGGGACAGGGGGCGCGTAGATTACACCATATATTTT. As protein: CASRWDRGRVDYTIYF.

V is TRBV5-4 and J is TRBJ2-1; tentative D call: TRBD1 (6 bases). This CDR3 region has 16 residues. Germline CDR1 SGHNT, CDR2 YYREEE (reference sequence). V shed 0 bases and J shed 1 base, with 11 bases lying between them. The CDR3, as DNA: TGTGCCAGCAGCTTGGCTGGGGGCTATTCCTACAATGAGCAGTTCTTC. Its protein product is CASSLAGGYSYNEQFF.

The CDR3 coding sequence is TGCGCCAGCAGCTCGCCCAAGGGACTCGCGGGATACACAGATACGCAGTATTTT. Translation gives CASSSPKGLAGYTDTQYF. The rearrangement links TRBV5-1 to TRBJ2-3; D possibly corresponds to TRBD2 (6 bases). V was clipped by 3 bases and J by 2 bases, with 22 bases between them. This CDR3 is 18 amino acids long. The germline V gene encodes CDR1 SGHRS and CDR2 YFSETQ.

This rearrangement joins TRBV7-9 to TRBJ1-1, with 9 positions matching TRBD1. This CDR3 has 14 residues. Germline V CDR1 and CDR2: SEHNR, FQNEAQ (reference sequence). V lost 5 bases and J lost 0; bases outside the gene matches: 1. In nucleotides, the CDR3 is TGTGCCAGCAGCGGACAGGGGCTGAACACTGAAGCTTTCTTT. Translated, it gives CASSGQGLNTEAFF. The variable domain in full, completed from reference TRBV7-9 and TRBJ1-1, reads DTGVSQNPRHKITKRGQNVTFRCDPISEHNRLYWYRQTLGQGPEFLTYFQNEAQLEKSRLLSDRFSAERPKGSFSTLEIQRTEQGDSAMYLCASSGQGLNTEAFFGQGTRLTVV.

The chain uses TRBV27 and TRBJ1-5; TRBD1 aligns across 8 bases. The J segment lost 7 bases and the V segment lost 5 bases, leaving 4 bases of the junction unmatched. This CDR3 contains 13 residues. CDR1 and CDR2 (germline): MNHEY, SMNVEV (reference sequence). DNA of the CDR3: TGTGCCAGCAGTGGACAGGGTCAACAGCCCCAGCATTTT. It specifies CASSGQGQQPQHF.

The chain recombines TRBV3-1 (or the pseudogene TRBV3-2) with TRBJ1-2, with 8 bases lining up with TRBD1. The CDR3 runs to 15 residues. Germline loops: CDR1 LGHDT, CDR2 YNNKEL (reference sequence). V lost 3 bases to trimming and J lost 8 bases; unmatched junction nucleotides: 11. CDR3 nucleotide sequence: TGTGCCAGCAGCCAGGGACCCCAGGGGGCGGGCGGCTACACCTTC. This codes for CASSQGPQGAGGYTF.

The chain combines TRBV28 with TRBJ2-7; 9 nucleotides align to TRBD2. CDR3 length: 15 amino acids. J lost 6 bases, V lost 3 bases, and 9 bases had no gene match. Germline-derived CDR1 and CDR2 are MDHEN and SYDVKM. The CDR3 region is CASSFSTSGRSEQYF. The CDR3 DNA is TGTGCCAGCAGTTTTTCAACTAGCGGGCGGTCCGAGCAGTACTTC. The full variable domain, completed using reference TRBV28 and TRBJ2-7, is DVKVTQSSRYLVKRTGEKVFLECVQDMDHENMFWYRQDPGLGLRLIYFSYDVKMKEKGDIPEGYSVSREKKERFSLILESASTNQTSMYLCASSFSTSGRSEQYFGPGTRLTVT.

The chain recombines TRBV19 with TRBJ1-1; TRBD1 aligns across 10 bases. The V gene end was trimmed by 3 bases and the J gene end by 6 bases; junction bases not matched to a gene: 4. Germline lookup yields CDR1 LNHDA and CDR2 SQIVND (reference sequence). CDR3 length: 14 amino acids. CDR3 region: CASSIRTGGAEAFF. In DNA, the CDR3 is TGTGCCAGTAGTATCAGGACAGGGGGGGCTGAAGCTTTCTTT.

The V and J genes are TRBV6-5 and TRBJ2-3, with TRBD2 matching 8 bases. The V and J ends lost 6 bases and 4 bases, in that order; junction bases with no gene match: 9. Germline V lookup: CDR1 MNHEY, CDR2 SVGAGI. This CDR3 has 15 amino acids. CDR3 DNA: TGTGCCAGCAGGCAAGTCGAGCGGGGGCCAGATACGCAGTATTTT. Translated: CASRQVERGPDTQYF.

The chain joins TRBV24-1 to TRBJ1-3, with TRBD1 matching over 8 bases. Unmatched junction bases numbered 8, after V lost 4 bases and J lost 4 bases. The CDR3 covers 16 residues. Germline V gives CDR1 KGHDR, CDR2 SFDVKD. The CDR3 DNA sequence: TGTGCCACCAGTGACTCCGGGACAGGAGCCGGAAACACCATATATTTT. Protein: CATSDSGTGAGNTIYF.